These 31 T cell receptor beta chains share one sample of origin, sequenced in a study of T cell repertoires in cytomegalovirus infection (dated by TCRdb to the late 2010s). These reads were obtained on an Illumina HiSeq 1500. TCRdb reprocessed the public reads (quality trimming at Q25 with fastp, clone calling with MiXCR) and kept in-frame beta chains. Here each entry gathers all rows of one CDR3 protein and keeps the most common genes and DNA. The sample contains more than 140,000 distinct CDR3 sequences, approximately 5.9% of them found a single time. The ten largest clonotypes hold around 17% of the sample. The sequenced sample was PBMCs. These receptors all come from a human donor in good health (CMV status not recorded). Some clones in this sample may be carry-over from other donors' samples.

There are many counts of this clonotype. The CDR3 sequence is CSAWTGVGTEAFF. The CDR3 DNA follows: TGCAGTGCTTGGACAGGGGTCGGCACTGAAGCTTTCTTT. V is TRBV20-1 and J is TRBJ1-1; 9 bases are shared with TRBD1. Germline values: CDR1 DFQATT, CDR2 SNEGSKA (reference sequence). Trimming cost V 5 bases and J 4 bases; bases outside gene matches: 5. The CDR3 totals 13 residues.

This clonotype was observed many times. The chain is built from TRBV29-1 and TRBJ1-5; possibly TRBD1 for D (5 bases). The CDR3 runs 12 residues. Germline CDR1 reads SQVTM; CDR2 reads ANQGSEA. The V gene lost 7 bases and the J gene lost 5 bases, with 12 bases spanning the gap. CDR3 in amino acids: CSARDDHQPQHF. The DNA for the CDR3 is TGCAGCGCCCGGGACGATCATCAGCCCCAGCATTTT.

This clonotype was detected ten times or more. The J gene is TRBJ2-6, the V gene TRBV19; D not resolved. The CDR3 runs to 17 residues. Trimming took off 0 bases at V and 0 bases at J, with 9 bases between the two ends. Germline lookup yields CDR1 LNHDA and CDR2 SQIVND (reference sequence). The DNA of the CDR3 is TGTGCCAGTAGTATAGATTTAAGGACCTCTGGGGCCAACGTCCTGACTTTC. Residues: CASSIDLRTSGANVLTF.

DNA of the CDR3: TGTGCCAGCAGCCCTGGGCCCCGGGTGGCCGGGGCCAACGTCCTGACTTTC. It is translated as CASSPGPRVAGANVLTF. The J gene is TRBJ2-6, the V gene TRBV7-3; no clear D gene. The CDR3 runs 17 residues. The germline V gene encodes CDR1 SGHTA and CDR2 FQGTGA. V was pared by 5 bases and J by 4 bases, with 18 bases between. Based on the CDR3 plus reference TRBV7-3 and TRBJ2-6, the full variable domain is GAGVSQTPSNKVTEKGKYVELRCDPISGHTALYWYRQSLGQGPEFLIYFQGTGAADDSGLPNDRFFAVRPEGSVSTLKIQRTERGDSAVYLCASSPGPRVAGANVLTFGAGSRLTVL.

This clonotype was counted many times. Here the CDR3 DNA reads TGTGCCAGCAGTTCTAGCGGGGACACCACAGATACGCAGTATTTT. This codes for CASSSSGDTTDTQYF. V and J are TRBV28 and TRBJ2-3, with 9 bases matching TRBD2. Germline trimming cut 4 bases from V and 2 bases from J; bases unmatched to any gene: 4. The CDR3 contains 15 residues. Germline CDR1 reads MDHEN; CDR2 reads SYDVKM. The variable domain in full, with the rest retrieved from reference TRBV28 and TRBJ2-3, is DVKVTQSSRYLVKRTGEKVFLECVQDMDHENMFWYRQDPGLGLRLIYFSYDVKMKEKGDIPEGYSVSREKKERFSLILESASTNQTSMYLCASSSSGDTTDTQYFGPGTRLTVL.

Many counts were recorded for this clonotype. The chain carries TRBV7-8 and TRBJ1-5; 7 positions agree with TRBD1. Looked up from germline, CDR1 is SGHVS and CDR2 is FQNEAQ. CDR3 length: 17 amino acids. The J segment lost 3 bases and the V segment lost 5 bases, leaving 13 bases of the junction unmatched. The CDR3 DNA reads TGTGCCAGCAGCCAAACCCACCCGGGACAGTACAATCAGCCCCAGCATTTT. Protein sequence: CASSQTHPGQYNQPQHF. Variable domain in full (rest from reference TRBV7-8 and TRBJ1-5): GAGVSQSPRYKVAKRGQDVALRCDPISGHVSLFWYQQALGQGPEFLTYFQNEAQLDKSGLPSDRFFAERPEGSVSTLKIQRTQQEDSAVYLCASSQTHPGQYNQPQHFGDGTRLSIL.

Note on this clonotype: A much larger clone sits a single nucleotide away, making a read error possible. This sequence joins TRBV7-9 and TRBJ2-7, with D perhaps matching TRBD1 or TRBD2 (5 bases each). Germline values: CDR1 SEHNR, CDR2 FQNEAQ (reference sequence). The CDR3 length is 14 residues. Trimming removed 5 bases from V and 2 bases from J, with 13 bases in between. The CDR3 protein is CASSLTGTPYEQYF. DNA for the CDR3: TGTGCCAGCAGCCTAACCGGGACGCCCTACGAGCAGTACTTC. Drawing the rest from reference TRBV7-9 and TRBJ2-7, the complete variable domain is DTGVSQNPRHKITKRGQNVTFRCDPISEHNRLYWYRQTLGQGPEFLTYFQNEAQLEKSRLLSDRFSAERPKGSFSTLEIQRTEQGDSAMYLCASSLTGTPYEQYFGPGTRLTVT.

This clonotype has at least ten counts. The V call is TRBV7-2, the J call TRBJ1-1; D remains ambiguous. The CDR3 loop spans 14 amino acids. V lost 6 bases and J lost 1, with 12 bases in between. Germline-derived CDR1 and CDR2 are SGHTA and FQGNSA. CDR3 sequence (DNA): TGTGCCAGCAGGCCCGGTCGGGGGAACACTGAAGCTTTCTTT. Amino acids: CASRPGRGNTEAFF.

This clonotype occurred many times. The rearrangement links TRBV10-1 to TRBJ2-7; tentatively, D is TRBD1 or TRBD2 (5 bases each). The V end was cut by 6 bases, the J end by 2 bases, with 11 bases between. Germline loops: CDR1 WNHNN, CDR2 SYGVQD (reference sequence). This CDR3 is 13 amino acids long. DNA for the CDR3: TGCGCCAGCAGCCCGGGACGGGCCTACGAGCAGTACTTC. Translating gives CASSPGRAYEQYF.

This clonotype was observed a few times. The chain combines TRBV6-1 with TRBJ2-3; D tentatively fits TRBD1 or TRBD2 (5 bases each). Germline assignment: CDR1 MNHNS and CDR2 SASEGT. The CDR3 is made up of 14 amino acids. V was trimmed by 3 bases and J by 0 bases, leaving 7 bases between them. CDR3 region: CASSEGPSTDTQYF. The CDR3 nucleotides read TGTGCCAGCAGTGAGGGACCTAGCACAGATACGCAGTATTTT.

This clonotype was detected a few times. An end of the junction does not agree with germline; a read error may underlie this. The chain employs TRBV6-1 and TRBJ2-1; 7 bases align to TRBD2. The CDR3 spans 12 residues. CDR1 and CDR2 from the germline V gene are MNHNS and SASEGT. CDR3 DNA: TGCGCCGGCGGGGGTTACTACAATGAGCAGTTCTTC. Protein sequence: CAGGGYYNEQFF.

Ten or more counts support this clonotype. The J gene is TRBJ1-1, the V gene TRBV25-1, with D possibly being TRBD1 (6 bases). This CDR3 spans 14 amino acids. The V end lost 6 bases, the J end lost 1 base, and 12 bases lay between the germline ends. The germline V gene encodes CDR1 MGHDK and CDR2 SYGVNS. CDR3 amino acids: CASRKRGGNTEAFF. In DNA, the CDR3 is TGTGCCAGCAGGAAGAGGGGGGGGAACACTGAAGCTTTCTTT.

The sample holds a few counts of this clonotype. The V gene is TRBV25-1, the J gene TRBJ1-4; D might be TRBD1 (6 bases). The ends were cut back, 2 bases at V and 8 bases at J, with 12 bases in the middle. The CDR3 extends over 14 amino acids. Germline CDR1 reads MGHDK; CDR2 reads SYGVNS. The CDR3 loop reads CASSEKQGREKLFF. In DNA, the CDR3 is TGTGCCAGCAGTGAAAAACAGGGAAGGGAAAAACTGTTTTTT.

This clonotype was recorded many times. The chain is built from TRBV28 and TRBJ1-4; D uncertain. The germline V gene encodes CDR1 MDHEN and CDR2 SYDVKM. V lost 8 bases and J lost 8, with 15 bases in between. The CDR3 spans 13 residues. The CDR3 DNA follows: TGTGCCAGCGCCCACCCCCTAGGGGAAAAACTGTTTTTT. It translates to CASAHPLGEKLFF.

This clonotype was observed at least ten times. The chain links TRBV7-3 to TRBJ2-3, with no clear D. This CDR3 comprises 13 residues. Between the trimmed V and J ends, which lost 6 bases and 1 base, there was a span of 8 bases. CDR1 is SGHTA and CDR2 is FQGTGA in the germline V gene. CDR3 sequence: CASSRVGTDTQYF. The CDR3 coding sequence is TGTGCCAGCAGTCGTGTGGGCACAGATACGCAGTATTTT.

There are many counts of this clonotype. The rearrangement links TRBV7-2 to TRBJ1-4, with 7 bases identical to TRBD1. The CDR3 consists of 15 residues. Germline CDR1 reads SGHTA; CDR2 reads FQGNSA. Trimming at V came to 3 bases and at J to 4 bases, leaving 5 bases not matched to a gene. This CDR3 reads CASSLTGQRNEKLFF. The CDR3 DNA sequence: TGTGCCAGCAGCTTGACGGGACAGCGTAATGAAAAACTGTTTTTT.

This clonotype appeared a few times. The chain joins TRBV12-3 or TRBV12-4 to TRBJ2-1; D gene uncertain. The CDR3 spans 14 residues. Deletions cut 4 bases from V and 0 bases from J, with 7 bases between. The chain's CDR3 is CASSSTISYNEQFF. The CDR3, as DNA: TGTGCCAGCAGTTCCACCATCTCCTACAATGAGCAGTTCTTC.

Turning to this clonotype: Compared with germline, one end of the junction differs, possibly owing to a read error. The gene calls are TRBV24-1 and TRBJ2-5; the D gene is possibly TRBD1 (6 bases). The CDR3 consists of 16 residues. Per germline, CDR1 KGHDR and CDR2 SFDVKD. CDR3 sequence: CATSESGTKFQGTQYF. The CDR3 coding sequence is TGTGCCACCAGTGAGTCCGGGACAAAGTTTCAAGGGACCCAGTACTTC.

The rearrangement joins TRBV12-3 or TRBV12-4 to TRBJ1-4, with D possibly being TRBD1 (5 bases). The CDR3 consists of 12 residues. V lost 11 bases and J lost 3, with 10 bases in between. The CDR3 sequence: CASGGANEKLFF. CDR3 DNA: TGTGCCTCTGGGGGAGCTAATGAAAAACTGTTTTTT.

The CDR3, as DNA: TGTGCCAGCAGCTTAACCGGGACAGGCAATCAGCCCCAGCATTTT. Translation: CASSLTGTGNQPQHF. V gene TRBV7-4 combines with J gene TRBJ1-5; TRBD1 matches at 7 bases. The CDR3 has 15 amino acids. The J segment lost 2 bases and the V segment lost 2 bases, leaving 3 bases of the junction unmatched. The V gene's germline CDR1 is SGHVT and CDR2 SQSDAQ.

At least ten counts were recorded for this clonotype. The rearrangement links TRBV7-2 to TRBJ2-7; D perhaps matches TRBD2 (6 bases). The V gene lost 4 bases and the J gene lost 6 bases, with 16 bases spanning the gap. This CDR3 is 14 amino acids long. Germline V gives CDR1 SGHTA, CDR2 FQGNSA. DNA for the CDR3: TGTGCCAGCAGCTCGGGACTGCTACTAACCGAGCAGTACTTC. This gives the protein CASSSGLLLTEQYF.

There are many counts of this clonotype. V usage is TRBV7-6 and J usage is TRBJ1-3; 9 nucleotides agree with TRBD1. This CDR3 has 17 amino acids. Germline-derived CDR1 and CDR2 are SGHVS and FNYEAQ. V lost 1 base to trimming and J lost 3 bases; unmatched junction nucleotides: 7. The CDR3 DNA follows: TGTGCCAGCAGCTTAGTAGGGACAGGGAGTCTTGGAAACACCATATATTTT. Protein: CASSLVGTGSLGNTIYF.

This clonotype was observed at least ten times. A junction boundary mismatches the germline segment, possibly from a read error. The chain is built from TRBV7-7 and TRBJ2-1; tentatively, D is TRBD1 or TRBD2 (5 bases each). CDR3 length equals 15 residues. Germline V lookup: CDR1 SSHAT, CDR2 FNYEAQ (reference sequence). As DNA, the CDR3 is TGTGCTAGCAGCCCTTCCCCGGGACCAGGAAATGAGCAGTTCTTC. This sequence encodes CASSPSPGPGNEQFF.

This clonotype was seen repeatedly, ten times or more. This chain connects TRBV11-2 to TRBJ1-6, with D perhaps matching TRBD1 (5 bases). The V gene lost 0 bases and the J gene lost 1 base, with 19 bases spanning the gap. CDR3 size: 20 residues. CDR1 is SGHAT and CDR2 is FQNNGV in the germline V gene. In nucleotides, the CDR3 is TGTGCCAGCAGCTTAGATGTTCGTGGGGCGACGAGTTCCTATAATTCACCCCTCCACTTT. It is translated as CASSLDVRGATSSYNSPLHF.

This clonotype was recorded a few times. This chain joins TRBV3-1 and TRBJ1-1; D gene unclear. CDR3 length: 14 amino acids. CDR1 is LGHDT, CDR2 YNNKEL, per germline (reference sequence). Trimming cost V 1 base and J 7 bases, with 13 bases left between them. The CDR3 bases are TGTGCCAGCAGCCAAGGGCCGACGAGAGGTGAAGCTTTCTTT. Protein: CASSQGPTRGEAFF.

This clonotype has more than one count but fewer than ten. The V and J genes are TRBV6-5 and TRBJ2-3; D gene uncertain. Trimming removed 8 bases at V and 4 bases at J, with 16 bases between. CDR1 MNHEY and CDR2 SVGAGI come from the germline V gene. This CDR3 is 14 amino acids long. CDR3 region: CASPNPPRPDTQYF. The CDR3 nucleotides are TGTGCCAGCCCTAACCCCCCTCGACCAGATACGCAGTATTTT.

This clonotype was recorded at least ten times. CDR3: CASSEEGLPGEETQYF. CDR3 in DNA: TGTGCCAGCAGCGAAGAGGGACTTCCGGGGGAAGAGACCCAGTACTTC. The V and J genes are TRBV7-2 and TRBJ2-5; D is possibly TRBD2 (6 bases). Germline CDR1 is SGHTA and CDR2 is FQGNSA. Trimming shortened V by 5 bases and J by 3 bases, and 19 bases separated the two germline ends. This CDR3 contains 16 residues.

There are many counts of this clonotype. The rearrangement uses TRBV7-8 and TRBJ1-2, with D perhaps TRBD1 (6 bases). The CDR3 runs to 14 residues. The germline CDR1 and CDR2 sequences are SGHVS and FQNEAQ. V lost 6 bases, J lost 2 bases, and 13 bases lay in between. CDR3 residues: CASRSSRGNYGYTF. CDR3 DNA: TGTGCCAGCAGATCATCCAGGGGCAACTATGGCTACACCTTC.

This clonotype occurred a few times. The chain carries TRBV10-3 and TRBJ1-1; possibly TRBD1 for D (6 bases). CDR3 length: 16 amino acids. Per germline, CDR1 ENHRY and CDR2 SYGVKD. V was shortened by 2 bases and J by 6 bases, with 19 bases between the two germline ends. The CDR3 coding sequence is TGTGCCATCAGTGAGCGGAGGGGGGCCCCTGGGGCTGAAGCTTTCTTT. Protein sequence: CAISERRGAPGAEAFF.

The V and J genes are TRBV7-2 and TRBJ2-6; either TRBD1 or TRBD2 may supply D (6 bases each). The CDR3 totals 15 residues. Germline V gene lookup returns CDR1 SGHTA and CDR2 FQGNSA. Trimming pared 1 base from V and 4 bases from J, leaving 8 bases between. CDR3: CASSLGGAGANVLTF. CDR3 sequence (DNA): TGTGCCAGCAGCTTAGGGGGGGCAGGGGCCAACGTCCTGACTTTC. Full variable domain (outside the CDR3, taken from reference TRBV7-2 and TRBJ2-6): GAGVSQSPSNKVTEKGKDVELRCDPISGHTALYWYRQSLGQGLEFLIYFQGNSAPDKSGLPSDRFSAERTGGSVSTLTIQRTQQEDSAVYLCASSLGGAGANVLTFGAGSRLTVL.

This clonotype has a handful of counts. The V gene is TRBV28, the J gene TRBJ2-4; D is possibly TRBD1 (6 bases). The CDR3 loop spans 16 amino acids. The V end was cut by 6 bases, the J end by 0 bases, with 15 bases between. CDR1 MDHEN and CDR2 SYDVKM come from the germline V gene. Here the CDR3 reads CASSSRQVIAKNIQYF. CDR3 nucleotide sequence: TGTGCCAGCAGCTCGAGACAGGTGATAGCCAAAAACATTCAGTACTTC.